Detailed here is one TCR beta chain. This CDR3 has 15 residues. Germline CDR1 is MNHNS and CDR2 is SASEGT. Trimming took off 5 bases at V and 8 bases at J, with 18 bases between the two ends. TCRdb's table, derived via immunoSEQ multiplex PCR, lists solely in-frame clones and lacks some. The sample has around 300,000 clones; 85% are singletons. The data are from a study of blood T cell repertoires in COVID-19. Overall study: Italy, Spain and the United States were the sources of the convalescent and acute COVID-19 samples. Sources were T cells, B-cell-depleted T cells, or PBMCs; the material itself was cDNA or gDNA.

The TCR was taken from a human donor in a cohort sampled during active COVID-19. The sequenced material came from peripheral blood. The chain links TRBV6-1 to TRBJ1-4, with D tentatively TRBD1 (6 bases). CDR3 nucleotide sequence: TGTGCCAGCAGTAAAGGACAGCAAACCACAGAAAAACTGTTTTTT. It codes for CASSKGQQTTEKLFF.